The clone carrying this TCR beta chain was seen a few times. Antigen specificity is unknown. Germline loops: CDR1 MGHRA, CDR2 YSYEKL. The CDR3 runs to 14 residues. V shed 7 bases and J shed 4 bases, with 16 bases lying between them. A J-beta primer mix and a sample-barcoded 5' primer were used in a second PCR of about 7 to 12 cycles. Each cDNA molecule was tagged by a template-switch adaptor that had 12 random nucleotides. TCRdb fed the 5' RACE reads into MiXCR, producing one record per CDR3 protein. The sample lists approximately 680,000 distinct CDR3 sequences, about 34% occurring once. The sample comes from a study of blood T cells in healthy people across ages. The donors, healthy Caucasians from Russia, were aged roughly 6 to 100. Study-level results: Per million T cells, TCR beta diversity dropped roughly linearly as age increased.

Sequencing was performed on blood. This TCR came from a woman older than 75 in good health. The chain links TRBV4-1 to TRBJ1-1, with D possibly being TRBD1 (6 bases). In DNA form, the CDR3 reads TGCGCCAGCACACGGAAGGAAGGGGGCACTGAAGCTTTCTTT. It specifies CASTRKEGGTEAFF.